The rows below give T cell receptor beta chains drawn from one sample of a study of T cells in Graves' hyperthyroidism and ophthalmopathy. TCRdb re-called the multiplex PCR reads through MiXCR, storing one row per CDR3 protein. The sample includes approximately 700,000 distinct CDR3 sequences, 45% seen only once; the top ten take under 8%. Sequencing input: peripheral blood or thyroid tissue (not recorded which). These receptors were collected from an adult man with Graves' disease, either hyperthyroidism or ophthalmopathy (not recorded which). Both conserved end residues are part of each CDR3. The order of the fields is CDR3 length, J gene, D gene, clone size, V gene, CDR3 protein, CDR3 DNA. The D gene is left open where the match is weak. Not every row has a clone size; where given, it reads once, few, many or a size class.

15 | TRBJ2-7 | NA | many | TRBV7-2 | CASSLGWGGGNEQYF | TGTGCCAGCAGCTTAGGGTGGGGGGGCGGCAACGAGCAGTACTTC
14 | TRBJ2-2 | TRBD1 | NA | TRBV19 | CASSTGQVTGELFF | TGTGCCAGTAGCACTGGACAGGTCACCGGGGAGCTGTTTTTT
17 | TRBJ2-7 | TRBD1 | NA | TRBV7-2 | CASSPMTGWFQNHEQYF | TGTGCCAGCAGCCCTATGACAGGGTGGTTCCAAAACCACGAGCAGTACTTC
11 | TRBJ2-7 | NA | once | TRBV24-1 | CATSTLYEQYF | TGTGCCACCAGCACCTTATACGAGCAGTACTTC
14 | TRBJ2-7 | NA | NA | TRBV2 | CASSPVADSYEQYF | TGTGCCAGCAGCCCCGTAGCGGATTCCTACGAGCAGTACTTC
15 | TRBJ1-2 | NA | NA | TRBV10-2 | CASRFLQDGNYGYTF | TGTGCCAGCAGATTCCTCCAGGACGGAAACTATGGCTACACCTTC
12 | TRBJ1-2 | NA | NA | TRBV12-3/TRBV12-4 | CASSSGGNGYTF | TGTGCCAGCAGTTCAGGAGGGAATGGCTACACCTTC
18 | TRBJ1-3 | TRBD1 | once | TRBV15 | CATSRALDRTYSGNTIYF | TGTGCCACCAGCAGAGCCTTGGACAGGACGTACTCTGGAAACACCATATATTTT
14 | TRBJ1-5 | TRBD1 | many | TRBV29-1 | CSVGTGDSNQPQHF | TGCAGCGTTGGGACAGGGGATAGCAATCAGCCCCAGCATTTT
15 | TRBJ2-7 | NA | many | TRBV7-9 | CASSQDATSSYEQYF | TGTGCCAGCAGCCAAGATGCGACTAGCTCCTACGAGCAGTACTTC
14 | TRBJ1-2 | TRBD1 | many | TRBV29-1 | CSASGDRGNYGYTF | TGCAGCGCCTCCGGGGACAGGGGTAACTATGGCTACACCTTC
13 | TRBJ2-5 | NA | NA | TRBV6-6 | CASSSDLGETQYF | TGTGCCAGCAGTTCCGACCTAGGAGAGACCCAGTACTTC
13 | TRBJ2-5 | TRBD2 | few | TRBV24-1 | CATSPSGREAQYF | TGTGCCACCAGTCCTAGCGGGAGAGAGGCCCAGTACTTC
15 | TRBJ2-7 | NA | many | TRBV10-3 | CAIGLPGTGDYEQYF | TGTGCCATCGGACTTCCCGGGACTGGAGACTACGAGCAGTACTTC
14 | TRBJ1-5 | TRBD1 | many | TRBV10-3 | CAIGGGQGLQPQHF | TGTGCCATCGGTGGGGGACAGGGGCTCCAGCCCCAGCATTTT
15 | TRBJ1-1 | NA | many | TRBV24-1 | CATSGVGSGRTEAFF | TGTGCCACCAGTGGTGTAGGGTCGGGGCGCACTGAAGCTTTCTTT
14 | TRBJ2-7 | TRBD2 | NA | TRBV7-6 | CASSRLTGGLDQYF | TGTGCCAGCAGCCGACTAACGGGAGGCCTCGATCAGTACTTC
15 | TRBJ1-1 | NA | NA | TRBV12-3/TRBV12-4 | CASSPDYGGMTEAFF | TGTGCCAGCAGCCCCGATTATGGGGGGATGACTGAAGCTTTCTTT
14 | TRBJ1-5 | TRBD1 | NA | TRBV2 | CASNRGQGNQPQHF | TGTGCCAGCAACAGGGGACAGGGGAATCAGCCCCAGCATTTT
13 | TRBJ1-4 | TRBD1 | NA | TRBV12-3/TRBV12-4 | CASNPTGGEKLFF | TGTGCCAGCAACCCTACAGGGGGTGAAAAACTGTTTTTT
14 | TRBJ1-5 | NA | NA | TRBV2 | CASSEESFRKPQHF | TGTGCCAGCAGTGAAGAAAGCTTTAGGAAGCCCCAGCATTTT
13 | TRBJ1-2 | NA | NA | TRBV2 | CASSEESYYGYTF | TGTGCCAGCAGTGAAGAATCATATTATGGCTACACCTTC
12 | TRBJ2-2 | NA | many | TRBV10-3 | CAILRGTGELFF | TGTGCCATCTTGAGGGGGACCGGGGAGCTGTTTTTT
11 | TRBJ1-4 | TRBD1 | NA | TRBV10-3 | CAISGGQGVFF | TGTGCCATCAGTGGGGGACAGGGTGTGTTTTTT
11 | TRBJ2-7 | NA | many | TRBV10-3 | CAISEGTSPYF | TGTGCCATCAGTGAAGGGACTTCCCCGTACTTC
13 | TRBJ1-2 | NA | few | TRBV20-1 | CSALNRLSYGYTF | TGCAGTGCCCTAAACAGGTTGAGCTATGGCTACACCTTC
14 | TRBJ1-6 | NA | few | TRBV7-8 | CASSRTIPDSPLHF | TGCGCCAGCAGCCGCACCATCCCAGATTCACCCCTCCACTTT
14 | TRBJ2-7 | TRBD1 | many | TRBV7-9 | CASSLTGGGYEQYF | TGTGCCAGCAGCCTGACAGGGGGCGGCTACGAGCAGTACTTC
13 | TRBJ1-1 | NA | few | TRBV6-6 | CASSESGSTEAFF | TGTGCCAGCAGTGAATCCGGGAGCACTGAAGCTTTCTTT
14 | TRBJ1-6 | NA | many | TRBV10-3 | CAISESGHRSPLHF | TGTGCCATCAGTGAGTCCGGGCATCGGTCACCCCTCCACTTT
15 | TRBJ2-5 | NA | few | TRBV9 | CASSVDLGSGETQYF | TGTGCCAGCAGCGTGGATTTGGGGTCGGGGGAGACCCAGTACTTC
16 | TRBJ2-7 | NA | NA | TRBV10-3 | CASSRTGQAFSYEQYF | TGTGCCAGCAGTCGGACGGGACAAGCCTTTTCCTACGAGCAGTACTTC
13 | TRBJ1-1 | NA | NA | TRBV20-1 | CSAMAGTNTEAFF | TGCAGTGCTATGGCCGGAACGAACACTGAAGCTTTCTTT
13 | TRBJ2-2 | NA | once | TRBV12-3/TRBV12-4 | CASRVGAAGELFF | TGTGCCAGCAGGGTAGGGGCGGCCGGGGAGCTGTTTTTT